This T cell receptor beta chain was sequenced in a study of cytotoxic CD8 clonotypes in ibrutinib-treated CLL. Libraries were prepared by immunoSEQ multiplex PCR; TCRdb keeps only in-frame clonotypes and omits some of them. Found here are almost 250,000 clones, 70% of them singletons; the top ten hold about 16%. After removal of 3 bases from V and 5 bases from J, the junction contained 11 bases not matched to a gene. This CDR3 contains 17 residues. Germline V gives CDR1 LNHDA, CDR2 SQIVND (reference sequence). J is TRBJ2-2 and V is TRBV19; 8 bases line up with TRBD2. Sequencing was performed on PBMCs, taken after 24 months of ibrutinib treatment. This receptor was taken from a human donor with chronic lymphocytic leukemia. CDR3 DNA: TGTGCCAGTAGTATTAAACTGGGCGGGAGGACTACCGGGGAGCTGTTTTTT. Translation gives CASSIKLGGRTTGELFF.